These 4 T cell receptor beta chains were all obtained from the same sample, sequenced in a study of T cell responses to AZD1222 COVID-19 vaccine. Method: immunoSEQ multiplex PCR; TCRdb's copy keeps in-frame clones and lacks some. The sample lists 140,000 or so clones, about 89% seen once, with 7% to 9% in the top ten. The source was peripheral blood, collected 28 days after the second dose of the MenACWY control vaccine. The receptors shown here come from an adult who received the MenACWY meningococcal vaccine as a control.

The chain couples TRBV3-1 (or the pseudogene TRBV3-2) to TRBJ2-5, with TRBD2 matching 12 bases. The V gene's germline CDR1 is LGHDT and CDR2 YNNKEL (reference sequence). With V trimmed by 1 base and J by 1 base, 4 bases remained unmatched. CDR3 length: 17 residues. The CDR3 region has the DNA TGTGCCAGCAGCCAAGGCTGGACTAGCGGGGTCCAAGAGACCCAGTACTTC. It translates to CASSQGWTSGVQETQYF.

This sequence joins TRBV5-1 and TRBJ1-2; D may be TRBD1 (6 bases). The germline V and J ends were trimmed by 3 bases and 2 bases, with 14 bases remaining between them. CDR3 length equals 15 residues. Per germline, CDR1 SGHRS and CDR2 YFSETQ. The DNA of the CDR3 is TGCGCCAGCAGCTCTCGGGACACCAACAACTATGGCTACACCTTC. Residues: CASSSRDTNNYGYTF.

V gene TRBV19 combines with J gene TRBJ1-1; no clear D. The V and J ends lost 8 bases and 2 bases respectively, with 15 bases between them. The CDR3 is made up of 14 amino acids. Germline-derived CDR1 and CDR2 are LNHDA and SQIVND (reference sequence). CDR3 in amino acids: CASAERSVNTEAFF. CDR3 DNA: TGTGCCAGTGCGGAGCGTTCCGTAAACACTGAAGCTTTCTTT.

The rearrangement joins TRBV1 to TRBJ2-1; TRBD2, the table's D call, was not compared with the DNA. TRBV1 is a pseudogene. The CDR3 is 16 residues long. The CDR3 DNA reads TGCACCAGCAGCCAGGAAACTCCGGGTTTGAGTTCTGAGCAGTTCTTC. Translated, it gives CTSSQETPGLSSEQFF.